Listed here are 18 T cell receptor beta chains from one sample, sequenced in a study of blood T cell repertoires in COVID-19. The method was immunoSEQ multiplex PCR; TCRdb's version includes in-frame clones alone and lacks a portion of them. The data hold some 240,000 clones, with 75% to 85% observed a single time. The sequencing input was peripheral blood. Receptor source: a woman aged 70-85 years with COVID-19, enrolled during active disease.

This sequence joins TRBV24-1 and TRBJ2-1; 7 nucleotides align to TRBD2. The germline gives CDR1 KGHDR, CDR2 SFDVKD. The V gene end was trimmed by 3 bases and the J gene end by 8 bases; junction bases not matched to a gene: 18. CDR3 length: 18 amino acids. This CDR3 is CATSDAYGGGPVPDEQFF. CDR3 DNA: TGTGCCACCAGTGATGCTTACGGGGGAGGGCCCGTGCCCGATGAGCAGTTCTTC.

The genes are TRBV10-3 and TRBJ1-3, with 8 bases identical to TRBD1. V gave up 6 bases and J gave up 3 bases; unmatched junction bases: 7. Germline CDR1 and CDR2: ENHRY and SYGVKD. This CDR3 region has 15 residues. The CDR3 DNA reads as TGTGCCATCAGACCTGGAGGGACAGGTGGAAACACCATATATTTT. Its translation: CAIRPGGTGGNTIYF.

This clone turned up a few times. V gene TRBV5-1 combines with J gene TRBJ2-1; a possible D gene is TRBD1 (6 bases). Germline CDR1 and CDR2: SGHRS and YFSETQ. V dropped 0 bases and J dropped 6 bases, with 13 bases sitting between them. The CDR3 has 15 amino acids. DNA for the CDR3: TGCGCCAGCAGCTTGGTATCCCAGGGGAGCAATGAGCAGTTCTTC. It yields the protein CASSLVSQGSNEQFF.

This clone turned up a few times. This chain links TRBV11-2 with TRBJ2-2, with D possibly TRBD2 on 6 matching bases. V dropped 7 bases and J dropped 9 bases, with 21 bases sitting between them. CDR1 is SGHAT and CDR2 is FQNNGV in the germline V gene. The CDR3 is made up of 15 amino acids. CDR3 in amino acids: CASTLLTGSRRELFF. The CDR3, as DNA: TGTGCCAGCACCCTTCTAACCGGGAGTCGAAGGGAGCTGTTTTTT.

This clone occurred a few times. The V call is TRBV27, the J call TRBJ2-7; D gene unclear. The V end lost 3 bases, the J end lost 2 bases, and 8 bases lay between the germline ends. The CDR3 has 13 residues. CDR1 is MNHEY, CDR2 SMNVEV, per germline (reference sequence). The CDR3 DNA reads as TGTGCCAGCAGTTTTAACAGAGCCTACGAGCAGTACTTC. Translated, it gives CASSFNRAYEQYF.

The chain combines TRBV10-3 with TRBJ1-2; TRBD1 matches 10 bases. V shed 6 bases and J 5 bases; nucleotides not matched to a gene: 0. The CDR3 contains 12 residues. Germline values: CDR1 ENHRY, CDR2 SYGVKD. The CDR3 DNA sequence: TGTGCCATCAGGGGACAGGGGTATGGCTACACCTTC. Its protein product is CAIRGQGYGYTF.

V is TRBV6-5 and J is TRBJ1-5; D is ambiguous. The germline CDR1 and CDR2 sequences are MNHEY and SVGAGI. CDR3 size: 13 residues. The V and J ends lost 5 bases and 6 bases respectively, with 11 bases between them. CDR3 in amino acids: CASSPTKVQPQHF. The CDR3 region has the DNA TGTGCCAGCAGTCCCACTAAGGTTCAGCCCCAGCATTTT.

J is TRBJ2-5 and V is TRBV5-1; 7 bases map to TRBD2. V lost 4 bases, J lost 3 bases, and 6 bases stayed unmatched. In germline, CDR1 is SGHRS, CDR2 YFSETQ. The CDR3 loop spans 14 amino acids. The CDR3: CASSQGRGEETQYF. The CDR3 coding sequence is TGCGCCAGCAGCCAGGGACGGGGGGAAGAGACCCAGTACTTC.

The count of this clone is one. The chain employs TRBV19 and TRBJ2-1, with D perhaps TRBD2 (7 bases). Trimming stripped 7 bases from V and 8 bases from J, with 18 bases between. Germline V CDR1 and CDR2: LNHDA, SQIVND (reference sequence). The CDR3 totals 14 residues. This chain's CDR3 is CASKAGHKADEQFF. CDR3 nucleotides: TGTGCCAGTAAAGCGGGACACAAAGCCGATGAGCAGTTCTTC.

Comments on this clone: At the DNA level, this CDR3 is encoded by other sequences in the same sample as well. V gene TRBV29-1 combines with J gene TRBJ2-3; D is perhaps TRBD1 (6 bases). V was pared by 1 base and J by 4 bases, with 12 bases between. Germline V lookup: CDR1 SQVTM, CDR2 ANQGSEA. This CDR3 is built from 14 residues. The CDR3 loop reads CSVEGGRGSDTQYF. For the CDR3, the DNA is TGCAGCGTTGAAGGGGGCAGGGGATCAGATACGCAGTATTTT.

The CDR3 sequence: CASTPLAYSYNEQFF. The CDR3 bases are TGTGCCAGTACCCCACTAGCTTACTCCTACAATGAGCAGTTCTTC. This rearrangement joins TRBV19 to TRBJ2-1; D might be TRBD2 (6 bases). Trimming pared 7 bases from V and 0 bases from J, leaving 13 bases between. Germline values: CDR1 LNHDA, CDR2 SQIVND (reference sequence). The CDR3 loop spans 15 amino acids.

The chain combines TRBV6-6 with TRBJ1-5; TRBD1 aligns across 7 bases. V was clipped by 5 bases and J by 2 bases; unmatched bases: 9. The germline V gene encodes CDR1 MNHNY and CDR2 SVGAGI (reference sequence). This CDR3 region has 16 residues. CDR3 sequence (DNA): TGTGCCAGCAGTCATAACAGGGGTGGAGGCAATCAGCCCCAGCATTTT. It is translated as CASSHNRGGGNQPQHF.

The chain joins TRBV25-1 to TRBJ1-6; 7 positions match TRBD1. The germline V gene encodes CDR1 MGHDK and CDR2 SYGVNS. This CDR3 is 13 amino acids long. Germline trimming cut 5 bases from V and 10 bases from J; bases unmatched to any gene: 5. The CDR3 spells CASSRGPGSPLHF. CDR3 bases: TGTGCCAGCAGTAGGGGGCCGGGATCACCCCTCCACTTT.

CDR3 sequence (DNA): TGCAGCGTTATGCAGGGGCATGATTCACCCCTCCACTTT. Its translation: CSVMQGHDSPLHF. This chain links TRBV29-1 with TRBJ1-6; D is perhaps TRBD1 (6 bases). This CDR3 has 13 amino acids. Per germline, CDR1 SQVTM and CDR2 ANQGSEA. The V end lost 5 bases, the J end lost 8 bases, and 13 bases lay between the germline ends.

The rearrangement uses TRBV11-2 and TRBJ1-5, with TRBD1 matching over 7 bases. J was trimmed by 5 bases and V by 1 base; bases with no gene match: 8. Germline-derived CDR1 and CDR2 are SGHAT and FQNNGV. There are 16 residues in the CDR3. The CDR3 spells CASSLGADRVDQPQHF. CDR3 sequence (DNA): TGTGCCAGCAGCTTAGGTGCCGACAGGGTGGATCAGCCCCAGCATTTT. The whole variable domain, filled in from reference TRBV11-2 and TRBJ1-5, reads EAGVAQSPRYKIIEKRQSVAFWCNPISGHATLYWYQQILGQGPKLLIQFQNNGVVDDSQLPKDRFSAERLKGVDSTLKIQPAKLEDSAVYLCASSLGADRVDQPQHFGDGTRLSIL.

The CDR3 here is CASTLVGSREAFF. In DNA form, the CDR3 reads TGTGCCAGCACTCTGGTAGGTTCTAGGGAAGCTTTCTTT. The chain links TRBV12-3 or TRBV12-4 to TRBJ1-1; D is unclear. There are 13 residues in the CDR3. Trimming pared 7 bases from V and 8 bases from J, leaving 17 bases between.

V gene TRBV27 combines with J gene TRBJ1-2; 7 bases fit TRBD1. The CDR3 is 12 residues long. The ends lost 4 bases at V and 8 bases at J; junction bases unmatched: 4. Germline V gene sequence: CDR1 MNHEY, CDR2 SMNVEV (reference sequence). DNA for the CDR3: TGTGCCAGCAGTTCAGACAGGGTCGGCTACACCTTC. This encodes CASSSDRVGYTF.

This clone was picked up one time. The CDR3 DNA reads as TGTGCCATCAGTGGGGCACAGCCGAACACTGAAGCTTTCTTT. Translation: CAISGAQPNTEAFF. This sequence joins TRBV10-3 and TRBJ1-1; unclear D gene. This CDR3 is 14 amino acids long. V shed 4 bases and J shed 1 base, with 10 bases lying between them. CDR1 and CDR2 from the germline V gene are ENHRY and SYGVKD.